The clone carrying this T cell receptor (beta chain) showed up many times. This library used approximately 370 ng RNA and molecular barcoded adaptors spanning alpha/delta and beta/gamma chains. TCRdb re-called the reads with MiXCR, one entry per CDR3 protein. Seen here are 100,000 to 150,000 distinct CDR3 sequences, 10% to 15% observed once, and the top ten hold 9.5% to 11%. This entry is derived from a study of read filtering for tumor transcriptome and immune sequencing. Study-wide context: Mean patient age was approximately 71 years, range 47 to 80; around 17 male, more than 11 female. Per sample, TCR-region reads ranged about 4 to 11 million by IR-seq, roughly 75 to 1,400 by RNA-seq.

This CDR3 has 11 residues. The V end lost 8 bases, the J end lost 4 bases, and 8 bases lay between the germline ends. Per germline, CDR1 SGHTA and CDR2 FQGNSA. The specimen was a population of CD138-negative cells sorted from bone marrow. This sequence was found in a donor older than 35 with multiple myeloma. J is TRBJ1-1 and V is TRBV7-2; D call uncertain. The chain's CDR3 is CASGRFTEAFF. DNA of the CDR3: TGTGCCAGCGGACGGTTCACTGAAGCTTTCTTT.